Given below is one T cell receptor beta chain in context. Antigen: not known. This entry is derived from a study of T cell responses to AZD1222 COVID-19 vaccine. Study conclusions and caveats: Across the whole spike, CD4 TCRs peaked at regions 160-218 and 743-854.

The CDR3 runs to 15 residues. Germline loops: CDR1 SNHLY, CDR2 FYNNEI. Germline trimming cut 6 bases from V and 5 bases from J; bases unmatched to any gene: 5. This table comes from immunoSEQ multiplex PCR, and its TCRdb copy is limited to in-frame clones, with some not included. The top ten hold 9% to 15% of the sample, which has over 95,000 clones, around nine tenths seen once. The source material was peripheral blood, sampled on day 0 of AZD1222 vaccination. The chain combines TRBV2 with TRBJ2-2; TRBD1 aligns across 11 bases. The receptor's source is an adult in good health. As DNA, the CDR3 is TGTGCCAGCAGCCCCGGGACAGGGGGGACCGGGGAGCTGTTTTTT. Amino acids: CASSPGTGGTGELFF.